The text below deals with one T cell receptor (beta chain). The antigen is undetermined. Trimming left V 6 bases short and J 4 bases short, with 15 bases between. Germline assignment: CDR1 LGHDT and CDR2 YNNKEL (reference sequence). The CDR3 runs to 15 residues. The data stem from a study of T cell responses to AZD1222 COVID-19 vaccine. Findings and caveats of the study: Following two doses of AZD1222, Spike-specific TCR breadth and depth rose. All repertoire sampling was performed exclusively after the peak T cell response.

Clones were read by immunoSEQ multiplex PCR, and TCRdb kept only the in-frame ones, dropping some. In the table there are some 80,000 clones, roughly 90% of which are singletons. The sample here was peripheral blood, taken on day 0 of AZD1222 vaccination. J is TRBJ2-2 and V is TRBV3-1 (or the pseudogene TRBV3-2); no clear D. The TCR was taken from an adult in good health. The DNA of the CDR3 is TGTGCCAGCAGGCTGTCGATGGTCATCACCGGGGAGCTGTTTTTT. This translates into CASRLSMVITGELFF.